This T cell receptor (beta chain) was captured by sequencing in a study of monozygotic twins with inflammatory bowel disease. Someone took a 2.5 ml blood sample from each of the donors. This CDR3 is 14 amino acids long. Germline loops: CDR1 KGHDR, CDR2 SFDVKD. Eight reactions per sample, run separately, yielded cDNA. The UMIs carried a 6-nucleotide sample barcode, and they were added by template switching. TCRdb reanalyzed the 5' RACE reads and collapses them to one entry per CDR3 protein, without DNA. Across tens of thousands of distinct CDR3 sequences, the top ten clones capture 6.5% to 9% of the sample.

Input material: blood. This receptor was obtained from a human donor with ulcerative colitis or Crohn's disease, or a healthy co-twin of an affected twin (not recorded which). The rearrangement uses TRBV24-1 and TRBJ2-7; the TCRdb D gene call, TRBD1, has no DNA to confirm it. The CDR3 reads CATSSGQGYAEQYF.